Each of the 27 T cell receptor beta chains below was sequenced from the same sample in a study of T cell repertoires in cytomegalovirus infection. These receptors' antigens are unknown. Each CDR3 protein gets one entry after TCRdb re-called the reads with MiXCR. There are around 500,000 distinct CDR3 sequences in the sample; about 42% occur only once, and about 41% lies in the top ten. Material: cultured PBMCs, obtained from culture after CMV antigen stimulation. The receptors come from a human donor in good health (CMV status not recorded). Some clones in this sample may be carry-over from other donors' samples.

The genes are TRBV6-6 and TRBJ2-5; D uncertain. V was pared by 4 bases and J by 0 bases, with 15 bases between. Germline CDR1 reads MNHNY; CDR2 reads SVGAGI (reference sequence). This CDR3 comprises 16 residues. CDR3 amino acids: CASSSTLTGYQETQYF. CDR3 sequence (DNA): TGTGCCAGCAGTTCCACCCTCACCGGGTACCAAGAGACCCAGTACTTC.

This clonotype was found once. A much larger clonotype is one base distant, so this may be a read error. The genes are TRBV28 and TRBJ1-5; D not certain. Germline V gives CDR1 MDHEN, CDR2 SYDVKM. V was clipped by 5 bases and J by 5 bases, with 7 bases between them. The CDR3 is 12 amino acids. The CDR3 reads CASSRSYQPQHF. In DNA, the CDR3 is TGTGCCAGCAGTCGGAGCTATCAGCCCCAGCATTTT.

The chain has TRBV28 and TRBJ2-7, with D hard to call. Germline CDR1 reads MDHEN; CDR2 reads SYDVKM. The CDR3 sequence is 13 residues long. V lost 2 bases, J lost 7 bases, and 12 bases lay in between. CDR3 loop: CASSLPKGLEQYF. The CDR3 DNA reads as TGTGCCAGCAGTTTACCAAAAGGGTTGGAGCAGTACTTC.

The chain is built from TRBV6-5 and TRBJ2-7; 8 nucleotides align to TRBD2. The CDR3 is 15 residues long. J was trimmed by 2 bases and V by 5 bases; bases with no gene match: 8. Germline values: CDR1 MNHEY, CDR2 SVGAGI. The chain's CDR3 is CASSPGLGSTYEQYF. CDR3 DNA sequence: TGTGCCAGCAGTCCGGGACTAGGTTCCACCTACGAGCAGTACTTC.

This clonotype was seen more than once but under ten times. The chain uses TRBV7-2 and TRBJ2-3; TRBD2 aligns across 10 bases. Germline CDR1 and CDR2: SGHTA and FQGNSA. The J segment lost 4 bases and the V segment lost 1 base, leaving 8 bases of the junction unmatched. This CDR3 region has 17 residues. Here the CDR3 reads CASSLEVWLAGADTQYF. The DNA for the CDR3 is TGTGCCAGCAGCTTAGAAGTATGGCTAGCGGGAGCAGATACGCAGTATTTT.

The table lists this clonotype with a few counts. The chain has TRBV12-3 or TRBV12-4 and TRBJ1-1; 10 bases map to TRBD1. J lost 5 bases, V lost 5 bases, and 14 bases had no gene match. The CDR3 spans 17 residues. CDR3 region: CASSDPGQGSHSTEAFF. CDR3 DNA: TGTGCCAGCAGTGATCCGGGACAGGGGTCCCACTCGACTGAAGCTTTCTTT.

The chain has TRBV7-2 and TRBJ1-2; 8 bases are shared with TRBD1. Per the germline V gene, CDR1 is SGHTA and CDR2 is FQGNSA. CDR3 length equals 19 residues. With 5 bases clipped from V and 6 bases from J, the junction kept 23 bases outside the gene matches. CDR3 region: CASSEGRGLLIGRSHGYTF. The CDR3 DNA follows: TGTGCCAGCAGCGAAGGCAGGGGGCTGCTGATCGGGCGGAGCCATGGCTACACCTTC.

V is TRBV7-9 and J is TRBJ2-7, with 7 bases identical to TRBD2. CDR3 length equals 13 residues. Germline V lookup: CDR1 SEHNR, CDR2 FQNEAQ (reference sequence). With 3 bases clipped from V and 4 bases from J, the junction kept 3 bases outside the gene matches. The CDR3 region is CASSFGDYYEQYF. The CDR3 nucleotides read TGTGCCAGCAGCTTCGGGGACTATTACGAGCAGTACTTC.

The chain joins TRBV19 to TRBJ1-6; possible D gene TRBD1, 5 bases. The CDR3 sequence is 14 residues long. V was trimmed by 3 bases and J by 6 bases, leaving 9 bases between them. Germline V lookup: CDR1 LNHDA, CDR2 SQIVND (reference sequence). CDR3 nucleotides: TGTGCCAGTAGTATCGTGACAGCTAATTCACCCCTCCACTTT. Protein: CASSIVTANSPLHF.

The V call is TRBV6-2 or TRBV6-3, the J call TRBJ2-7; no clear D gene. Looked up from germline, CDR1 is MNHEY and CDR2 is SVGEGT. This CDR3 contains 14 residues. Trimming stripped 2 bases from V and 3 bases from J, with 11 bases between. The CDR3 protein is CASSYRATDYEQYF. The CDR3 DNA reads TGTGCCAGCAGTTACAGGGCTACTGACTACGAGCAGTACTTC.

This clonotype was seen a handful of times. The chain links TRBV11-2 to TRBJ2-4; no firm D call. The CDR3 has 13 amino acids. V shed 3 bases and J shed 7 bases, with 10 bases lying between them. Germline V gives CDR1 SGHAT, CDR2 FQNNGV. The CDR3 sequence: CASSLNPQNIQYF. For the CDR3, the DNA is TGTGCCAGCAGCTTGAATCCCCAGAACATTCAGTACTTC.

V usage is TRBV12-3 or TRBV12-4 and J usage is TRBJ2-5; 16 bases are shared with TRBD2. V trimming: 7 bases; J trimming: 7 bases; junction bases outside the gene matches: 15. This CDR3 is built from 18 residues. CDR3 in amino acids: CASTASGTSGGASGTQYF. CDR3 sequence (DNA): TGTGCCAGCACCGCATCCGGGACTAGCGGGGGGGCATCGGGGACCCAGTACTTC.

The chain carries TRBV6-1 and TRBJ1-6; D gene unclear. The CDR3 totals 16 residues. In germline, CDR1 is MNHNS, CDR2 SASEGT. Trimming shortened V by 3 bases and J by 0 bases, and 9 bases separated the two germline ends. The CDR3 spells CASSDHLGSYNSPLHF. CDR3 bases: TGTGCCAGCAGTGATCACCTTGGCTCCTATAATTCACCCCTCCACTTT.

The sample holds a few counts of this clonotype. The V call is TRBV25-1, the J call TRBJ2-1; D remains ambiguous. The germline gives CDR1 MGHDK, CDR2 SYGVNS. The CDR3 sequence is 12 residues long. V gave up 4 bases and J gave up 8 bases, with 9 bases separating them. CDR3 residues: CASSGWDYEQFF. The CDR3 bases are TGTGCCAGCAGTGGATGGGATTATGAGCAGTTCTTC.

The chain couples TRBV12-3 or TRBV12-4 to TRBJ1-2; D remains ambiguous. This CDR3 region has 12 residues. The V and J ends lost 3 bases and 8 bases respectively, with 10 bases between them. CDR3 sequence reads: CASSFNQDGYTF. CDR3 bases: TGTGCCAGCAGTTTCAACCAGGACGGCTACACCTTC.

The rearrangement joins TRBV6-1 to TRBJ1-1; D gene unclear. V gave up 5 bases and J gave up 2 bases, with 12 bases separating them. Germline loops: CDR1 MNHNS, CDR2 SASEGT. The CDR3 has 14 amino acids. The CDR3 reads CASSPLAGNTEAFF. The CDR3, as DNA: TGTGCCAGCAGTCCCCTGGCAGGTAACACTGAAGCTTTCTTT.

The V gene is TRBV7-8, the J gene TRBJ2-7, with D possibly being TRBD1 (6 bases). CDR1 SGHVS and CDR2 FQNEAQ come from the germline V gene. V was clipped by 6 bases and J by 7 bases, with 19 bases between them. This CDR3 contains 14 residues. CDR3 in amino acids: CASSLGRQATEQYF. The CDR3 DNA is TGTGCCAGCAGTCTGGGCCGACAGGCCACGGAGCAGTACTTC. The whole variable domain, filled in from reference TRBV7-8 and TRBJ2-7, reads GAGVSQSPRYKVAKRGQDVALRCDPISGHVSLFWYQQALGQGPEFLTYFQNEAQLDKSGLPSDRFFAERPEGSVSTLKIQRTQQEDSAVYLCASSLGRQATEQYFGPGTRLTVT.

The rearrangement links TRBV5-1 to TRBJ2-5; 7 bases line up with TRBD1. Germline V gene data show CDR1 as SGHRS and CDR2 as YFSETQ. The CDR3 runs 15 residues. Germline trimming cut 4 bases from V and 3 bases from J; bases unmatched to any gene: 9. CDR3 nucleotides: TGCGCCAGCAGCCTATCGACAGGGTTTGAAGAGACCCAGTACTTC. Protein product: CASSLSTGFEETQYF.

V and J are TRBV5-1 and TRBJ2-7; perhaps TRBD1 as D (5 bases). The germline V gene encodes CDR1 SGHRS and CDR2 YFSETQ. The CDR3 runs to 13 residues. Trimming left V 4 bases short and J 5 bases short, with 13 bases between. The chain's CDR3 is CASSLRTQDEQYF. The CDR3 nucleotides are TGCGCCAGCAGCCTTCGGACACAGGACGAGCAGTACTTC.

This clonotype occurred once. The CDR3 region has the DNA TGCAGTGCTAGATCCGACAGTGGGAACACTGAAGCTTTCTTT. Translated: CSARSDSGNTEAFF. V and J are TRBV20-1 and TRBJ1-1, with D possibly being TRBD1 (5 bases). This CDR3 is built from 14 residues. Per the germline V gene, CDR1 is DFQATT and CDR2 is SNEGSKA (reference sequence). Trimming shortened V by 2 bases and J by 1 base, and 11 bases separated the two germline ends.

A few counts support this clonotype. The chain joins TRBV7-8 to TRBJ2-2, with TRBD1 identical over 8 bases. J gave up 5 bases and V 4 bases, and 6 bases lay outside the gene matches. The CDR3 extends over 15 amino acids. Germline V CDR1 and CDR2: SGHVS, FQNEAQ. The CDR3 region is CASSSIQGETGELFF. In nucleotides, the CDR3 is TGTGCCAGCAGCTCAATACAGGGGGAGACCGGGGAGCTGTTTTTT. The entire variable domain, with the rest obtained from reference TRBV7-8 and TRBJ2-2, is as follows: GAGVSQSPRYKVAKRGQDVALRCDPISGHVSLFWYQQALGQGPEFLTYFQNEAQLDKSGLPSDRFFAERPEGSVSTLKIQRTQQEDSAVYLCASSSIQGETGELFFGEGSRLTVL.

This clonotype was found a few times. The chain is built from TRBV7-2 and TRBJ2-1, with D unresolved. The CDR3 runs to 15 residues. V was shortened by 1 base and J by 0 bases, with 7 bases between the two germline ends. CDR1 is SGHTA and CDR2 is FQGNSA in the germline V gene. The CDR3 loop is CASSLGRLSYNEQFF. In DNA, the CDR3 is TGTGCCAGCAGCTTAGGCCGGCTCTCCTACAATGAGCAGTTCTTC.

The V gene is TRBV7-4, the J gene TRBJ1-6; D may be TRBD1 (5 bases). Germline loops: CDR1 SGHVT, CDR2 SQSDAQ. The CDR3 extends over 17 amino acids. Trimming stripped 4 bases from V and 0 bases from J, with 13 bases between. The CDR3 DNA is TGTGCCAGCAGCTCTGGGACCGCGAGCTCCTATAATTCACCCCTCCACTTT. It is translated as CASSSGTASSYNSPLHF.

This clonotype was detected only a few times. V usage is TRBV27 and J usage is TRBJ2-7; unclear D gene. Germline V gives CDR1 MNHEY, CDR2 SMNVEV (reference sequence). V was cut by 3 bases and J by 6 bases, with 12 bases left in between. The length of the CDR3 is 13 residues. The CDR3: CASSFDSKTEQYF. Written as DNA, the CDR3 is TGTGCCAGCAGTTTTGATAGTAAGACCGAGCAGTACTTC.

The V and J genes are TRBV20-1 and TRBJ2-5; D possibly matches TRBD1 or TRBD2 (5 bases each). This CDR3 spans 17 amino acids. CDR1 and CDR2 (germline): DFQATT, SNEGSKA (reference sequence). Trimming shortened V by 0 bases and J by 3 bases, and 20 bases separated the two germline ends. The CDR3 nucleotides are TGCAGTGCTAGAGACCCCCTAGGGGACCCTACCAAAGAGACCCAGTACTTC. Its protein product is CSARDPLGDPTKETQYF.

The chain's CDR3 is CASSYDPWGQGDEQYF. DNA of the CDR3: TGTGCCAGCAGCTACGATCCCTGGGGACAGGGTGACGAGCAGTACTTC. The chain combines TRBV27 with TRBJ2-7, with 9 bases that match TRBD1. Germline V gene data show CDR1 as MNHEY and CDR2 as SMNVEV (reference sequence). The CDR3 contains 16 residues. The V and J ends lost 6 bases and 5 bases, in that order; junction bases with no gene match: 14.

V gene TRBV20-1 combines with J gene TRBJ1-1; 7 nucleotides match TRBD1. With 6 bases clipped from V and 1 base from J, the junction kept 5 bases outside the gene matches. Germline assignment: CDR1 DFQATT and CDR2 SNEGSKA (reference sequence). The CDR3 totals 13 residues. CDR3 bases: TGCAGTGCGGACTGGACAGGGAACACTGAAGCTTTCTTT. The encoded protein is CSADWTGNTEAFF.